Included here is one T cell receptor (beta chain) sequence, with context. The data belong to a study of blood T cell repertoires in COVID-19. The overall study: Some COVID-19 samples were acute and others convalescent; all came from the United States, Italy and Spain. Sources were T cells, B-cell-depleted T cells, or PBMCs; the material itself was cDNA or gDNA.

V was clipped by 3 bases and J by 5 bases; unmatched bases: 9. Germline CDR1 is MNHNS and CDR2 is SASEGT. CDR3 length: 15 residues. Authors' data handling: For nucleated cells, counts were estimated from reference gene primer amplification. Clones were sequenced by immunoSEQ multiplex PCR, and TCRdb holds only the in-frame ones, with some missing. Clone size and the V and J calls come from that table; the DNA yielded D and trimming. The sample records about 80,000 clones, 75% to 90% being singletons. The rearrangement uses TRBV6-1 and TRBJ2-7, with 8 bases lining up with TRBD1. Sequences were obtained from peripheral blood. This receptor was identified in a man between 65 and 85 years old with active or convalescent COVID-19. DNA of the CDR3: TGTGCCAGCAGTGAGATCCAGGGGGCGCGGGACGAGCAGTACTTC. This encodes CASSEIQGARDEQYF.